This T cell receptor beta chain was recorded in a study of CD8+CD57+ T cells in acquired aplastic anemia. Across the whole study: DNA per sorted CD4+ or CD8+ sample ranged roughly 0.19 to 30 ug, averaging 3.2 ug.

The germline V gene has CDR1 DFQATT and CDR2 SNEGSKA (reference sequence). This CDR3 has 15 amino acids. V shed 0 bases and J shed 0 bases, with 11 bases lying between them. This clonotype occurred many times. According to the study, genomic DNA was the template for TCR beta VDJ and CDR3 profiling. TCRdb re-derived calls from the reads in MiXCR, one entry per CDR3 protein. The sample has 200,000 to 250,000 distinct CDR3 sequences, 34% seen once. The sequence came from a human donor in good health, serving as a control. The gene calls are TRBV20-1 and TRBJ2-5, with D possibly TRBD2 on 5 matching bases. Source material: sorted CD4+, CD8+, or CD8+CD57+ T cells (not recorded which) from PBMCs. The CDR3 sequence is CSARDEGWHQETQYF. DNA for the CDR3: TGCAGTGCTAGAGATGAGGGTTGGCACCAAGAGACCCAGTACTTC.